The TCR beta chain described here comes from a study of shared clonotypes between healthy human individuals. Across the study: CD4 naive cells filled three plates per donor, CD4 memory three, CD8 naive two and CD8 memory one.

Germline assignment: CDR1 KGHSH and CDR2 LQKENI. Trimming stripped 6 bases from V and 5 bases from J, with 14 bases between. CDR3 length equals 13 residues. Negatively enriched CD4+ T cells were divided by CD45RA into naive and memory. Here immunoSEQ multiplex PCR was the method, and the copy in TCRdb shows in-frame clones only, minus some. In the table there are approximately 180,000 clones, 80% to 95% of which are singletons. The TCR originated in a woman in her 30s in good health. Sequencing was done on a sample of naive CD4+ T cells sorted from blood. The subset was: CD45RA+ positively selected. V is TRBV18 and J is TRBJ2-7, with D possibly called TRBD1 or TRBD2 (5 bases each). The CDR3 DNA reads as TGTGCCAGCTCCCCAGGGAGAATGGACGAGCAGTACTTC. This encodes CASSPGRMDEQYF.